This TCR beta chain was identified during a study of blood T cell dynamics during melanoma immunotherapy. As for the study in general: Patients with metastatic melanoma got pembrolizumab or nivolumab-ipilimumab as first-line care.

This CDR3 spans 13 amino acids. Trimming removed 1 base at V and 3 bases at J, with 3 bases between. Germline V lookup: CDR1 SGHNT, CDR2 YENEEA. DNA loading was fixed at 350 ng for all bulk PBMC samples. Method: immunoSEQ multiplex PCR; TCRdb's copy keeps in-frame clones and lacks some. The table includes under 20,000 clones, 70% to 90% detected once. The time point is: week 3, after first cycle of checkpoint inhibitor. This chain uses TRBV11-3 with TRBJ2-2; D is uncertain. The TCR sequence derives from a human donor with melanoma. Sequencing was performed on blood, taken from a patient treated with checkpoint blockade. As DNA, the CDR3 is TGTGCCAGCAGCTTAGTTCACACCGGGGAGCTGTTTTTT. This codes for CASSLVHTGELFF.